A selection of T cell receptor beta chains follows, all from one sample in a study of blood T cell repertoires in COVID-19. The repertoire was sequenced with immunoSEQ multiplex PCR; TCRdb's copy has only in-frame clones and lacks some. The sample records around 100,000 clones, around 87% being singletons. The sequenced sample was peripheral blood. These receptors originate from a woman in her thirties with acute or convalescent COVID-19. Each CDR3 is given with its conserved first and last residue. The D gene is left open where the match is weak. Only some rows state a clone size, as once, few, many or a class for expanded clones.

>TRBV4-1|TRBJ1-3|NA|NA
TGCGCCAGCAGCCCGGAGGCGAACACCATATATTTT
CASSPEANTIYF
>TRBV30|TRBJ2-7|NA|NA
TGTGCCTGGTCAGGGATAACTGGCGAGCAGTACTTC
CAWSGITGEQYF
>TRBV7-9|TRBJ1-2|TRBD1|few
TGTGCCAGCAGCTTAGACAGCGGACAGGGTGGCTACACCTTC
CASSLDSGQGGYTF
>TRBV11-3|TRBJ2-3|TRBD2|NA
TGTGCCAGCAGCCCGGGACTAGCAGAATCAGATACGCAGTATTTT
CASSPGLAESDTQYF
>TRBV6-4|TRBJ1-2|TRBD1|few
TGTGCCAGCAGTGACGCAGCAGGGGGACACTATGGCTACACCTTC
CASSDAAGGHYGYTF
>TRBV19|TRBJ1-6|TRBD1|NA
TGTGCCAGTAGGTCACCGGGACAGGGTAATTCACCCCTCCACTTT
CASRSPGQGNSPLHF
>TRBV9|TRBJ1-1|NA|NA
TGTGCCAGCCAATTCGAACAGGGCACTGAAGCTTTCTTT
CASQFEQGTEAFF
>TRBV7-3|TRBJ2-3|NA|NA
TGTGCCAGCAGCTCGCCGCGCTCACAGGGGGGGCCCACAGATACGCAGTATTTT
CASSSPRSQGGPTDTQYF
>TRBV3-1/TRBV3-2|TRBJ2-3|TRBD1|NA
TGTGCCAGCAGCCCCCAGGGGGAGACGCAGTATTTT
CASSPQGETQYF
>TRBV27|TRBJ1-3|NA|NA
TGTGCCAGCAGTTCCCAGCCCGGGAAAGCCGGGGGAAACACCATATATTTT
CASSSQPGKAGGNTIYF
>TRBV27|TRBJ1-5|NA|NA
TGTGCCAGCAGTCCCGGAGGGACGAGCAATCAGCCCCAGCATTTT
CASSPGGTSNQPQHF
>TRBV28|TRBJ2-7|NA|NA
TGTGCCACCCAGGGGTCCGCCTACGAGCAGTACTTC
CATQGSAYEQYF
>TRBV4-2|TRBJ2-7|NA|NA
TGTGCCAGCAGCCAAGATCGTCGGGGGGCGCTAGAGCAGTACTTC
CASSQDRRGALEQYF
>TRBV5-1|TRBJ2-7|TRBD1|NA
TGCGCCAGCAGCTTGGCCGGGACAGGGACCTACGAGCAGTACTTC
CASSLAGTGTYEQYF
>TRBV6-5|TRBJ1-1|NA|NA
TGTGCCAGCAGCCCACCGACAGCGAACACTGAAGCTTTCTTT
CASSPPTANTEAFF
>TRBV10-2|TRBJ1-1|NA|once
TGCGCCAGCACTAGCGGGGCGGAAAACACTGAAGCTTTCTTT
CASTSGAENTEAFF
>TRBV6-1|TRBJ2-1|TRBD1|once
TGTGCCAGCAGCCTAGACAGGGGGCTAAATGAGCAGTTCTTC
CASSLDRGLNEQFF
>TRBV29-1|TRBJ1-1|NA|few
TGCAGCGTCTCAGCAGGGGCGCGGGCTGAAGCTTTCTTT
CSVSAGARAEAFF
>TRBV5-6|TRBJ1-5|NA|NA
TGTGCCAGCAGCTTTGCGGGGTTTGAGCCCCAGCATTTT
CASSFAGFEPQHF
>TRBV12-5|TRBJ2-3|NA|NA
TGTGCTAGTGGTTTGGGCAGGGGCACAGATACGCAGTATTTT
CASGLGRGTDTQYF
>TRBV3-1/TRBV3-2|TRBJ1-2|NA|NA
TGTGCCAGCAGCCAAGATGGGGCAGCGACTACCTTC
CASSQDGAATTF
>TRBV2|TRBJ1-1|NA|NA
TGTGCCAGCAGTGAATACAGTGCGCCCTTGGGCACTGAAGCTTTCTTT
CASSEYSAPLGTEAFF
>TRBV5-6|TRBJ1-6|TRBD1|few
TGTGCCAGCAGCTTGGGACAGGGGCAAAATTCACCCCTCCACTTT
CASSLGQGQNSPLHF
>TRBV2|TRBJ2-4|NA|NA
TGTGCCAGCAGTGAAGAACTAGCCAAAAACATTCAGTACTTC
CASSEELAKNIQYF
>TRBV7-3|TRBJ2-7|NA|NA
TGTGCCAGCAGCCTGGAGGGGGGGCCCCCCTACGAGCAGTACTTC
CASSLEGGPPYEQYF
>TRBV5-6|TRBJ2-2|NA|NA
TGTGCCAGCAGTCAAAGAGGGACCGGGGAGCTGTTTTTT
CASSQRGTGELFF
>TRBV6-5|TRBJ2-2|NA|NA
TGTGCCAGCAGTTACTCACCCACAGCCACCGGGGAGCTGTTTTTT
CASSYSPTATGELFF
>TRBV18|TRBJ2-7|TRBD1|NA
TGTGCCAGCTCACCATCGGGACAGGGATACGAGCAGTACTTC
CASSPSGQGYEQYF
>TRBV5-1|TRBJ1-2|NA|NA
TGCGCCAGCAGCTTGGCCGGGAGGGACTATGGCTACACCTTC
CASSLAGRDYGYTF
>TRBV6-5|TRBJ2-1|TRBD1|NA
TGTGCCAGCAGTCCAGACAGGGGTTACAATGAGCAGTTCTTC
CASSPDRGYNEQFF
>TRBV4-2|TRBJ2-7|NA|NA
TGTGCCAGCAGCCAAGTGGCCACCGCGGGCGAGCAGTACTTC
CASSQVATAGEQYF
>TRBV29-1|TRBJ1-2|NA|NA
TGCAGCGGACAGACAGGCCCGTATTCTGGCTACACCTTC
CSGQTGPYSGYTF
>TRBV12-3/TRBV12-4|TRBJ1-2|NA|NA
TGTGCCAGCAGTTTGGACAGTTATGGCTACACCTTC
CASSLDSYGYTF
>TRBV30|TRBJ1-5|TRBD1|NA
TGTGCCCGGCAGGACAGGGGGCGACAGCCCCAGCATTTT
CARQDRGRQPQHF
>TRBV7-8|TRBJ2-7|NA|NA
TGTGCCAGCAGCTGGATTATCTCGGAGGACGAGCAGTACTTC
CASSWIISEDEQYF
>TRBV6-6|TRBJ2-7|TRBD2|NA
TGTGCCAGCACCTCCTTTGTTGGGACTAGCGCCTACGAGCAGTACTTC
CASTSFVGTSAYEQYF
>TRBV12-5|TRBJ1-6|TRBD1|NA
TGTGCTAGTGGTTTGGTACGGGGACAGGGCTCACCCCTCCACTTT
CASGLVRGQGSPLHF
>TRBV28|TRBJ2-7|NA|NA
TGTGCCAGCAGTTCGGGGTCCTACGAGCAGTACTTC
CASSSGSYEQYF
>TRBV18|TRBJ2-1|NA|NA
TGTGCCAGCTCACCCGGCAGGGGAGTAAACAATGAGCAGTTCTTC
CASSPGRGVNNEQFF
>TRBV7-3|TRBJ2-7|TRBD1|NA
TGTGCCAGCAGCTTAACTCGTGACAGGGCGGAGCAGTACTTC
CASSLTRDRAEQYF
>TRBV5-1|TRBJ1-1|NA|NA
TGCGCCAGCAGCTTGGCGGGGTACGGGGGGCGGACTGAAGCTTTCTTT
CASSLAGYGGRTEAFF
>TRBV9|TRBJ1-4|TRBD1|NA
TGTGCCAGCAGCGTGGATGGACAGGGGGCAAGGGAAAAACTGTTTTTT
CASSVDGQGAREKLFF